Reported below is one T cell receptor (beta chain). The antigen remains unidentified. This sample was included in a study of siplizumab effects on memory and regulatory T cells. Study results and limitations: Among sequences traceable to unstimulated CD4+ memory cells, alloreactive ones were significantly reduced by siplizumab. Treg origin accounted for an average of roughly 64% of mappable alloreactive CD4+ clones with siplizumab and roughly 25% in controls. Naive or memory phenotype assignment was not possible for roughly 80-95% of proliferating CD4+ or CD8+ clones.

The assay covered 95,000 to 100,000 TCR templates per sample. The assay was immunoSEQ multiplex PCR, and TCRdb's table has in-frame clones only and misses some. The table records approximately 100,000 clones, just over 90% of them present only once. Germline CDR1 reads LNHNV; CDR2 reads YYDKDF (reference sequence). This CDR3 region has 15 residues. V lost 0 bases and J lost 6, with 12 bases in between. The source of this sequence is a human donor in good health. The rearrangement uses TRBV15 and TRBJ1-5; D is unresolved. The sample consisted of Tregs sorted from blood. Here the CDR3 reads CATSREGHRGQPQHF. CDR3 bases: TGTGCCACCAGCAGAGAGGGCCATCGCGGTCAGCCCCAGCATTTT.